This TCR beta chain was captured by sequencing in a study of T cells in localized non-small cell lung cancer. Study outcomes and limitations: Out of the top 100 tumor clones, a median about 57 were seen in adjacent lung. The highest T cell clonality was in uninvolved adjacent lung, above tumor. Sequencing was restricted to one tumor region; therefore, heterogeneity remains possible. There was an association of higher blood T cell density with longer overall survival.

Only in-frame clones appear in the TCRdb table, and some are missing; sequencing was by immunoSEQ multiplex PCR. The sample includes about 78,000 clones, almost 85% of them seen just once. Comments on this clone: Its antigen is unknown.

Between the trimmed V and J ends, which lost 4 bases and 2 bases, there was a span of 12 bases. In germline, CDR1 is MNHNY, CDR2 SVGAGI (reference sequence). This CDR3 spans 14 amino acids. This chain uses TRBV6-6 with TRBJ2-7, with D possibly matching TRBD2 (5 bases). The receptor comes from a man aged 35-69 years with stage I lung adenocarcinoma. Here the sequenced sample was peripheral blood, taken before any cancer treatment. This CDR3 is CASSSTSTTYEQYF. For the CDR3, the DNA is TGTGCCAGCAGTTCCACTAGTACGACCTACGAGCAGTACTTC.